Listed below are T cell receptor beta chains from one sample, sequenced in a study of CD8+ T cells in alopecia areata. TCRdb's table, derived via immunoSEQ multiplex PCR, lists solely in-frame clones and lacks some. The sample consists of 190,000 or so clones, roughly 50% of them appearing once. The specimen comprised CD8+ T cells sorted from blood, sampled at week 24, from a patient treated with tofacitinib. The receptors here all came from a human donor with alopecia areata. Each CDR3 is given with its conserved first and last residue.

j_call v_call cdr3_aa
TRBJ2-7 TRBV12-5 CASGLVQGGSFYEQYF
TRBJ1-1 TRBV4-1 CASSQGKEMNTEAFF
TRBJ2-2 TRBV9 CASSSPYLSGTAANTGELFF
TRBJ2-2 TRBV7-6 CASSLVVNTGELFF
TRBJ1-1 TRBV6-1 CASNRGRRTEAFF
TRBJ2-3 TRBV10-2 CASSEYGRTDTQYF
TRBJ2-7 TRBV5-1 CASSLDLSYEQYF
TRBJ2-7 TRBV13 CASSLAAGNYEQYF
TRBJ1-1 TRBV9 CASSGQGAGTEAFF
TRBJ2-3 TRBV29-1 CSVEKRQGNTDTQYF
TRBJ1-5 TRBV4-1 CASSLKAGETSNQPQHF
TRBJ1-1 TRBV19 CGTGLAFF
TRBJ1-2 TRBV4-2 CASSPNGPGAKDFNMGYTF
TRBJ1-2 TRBV14 CASSQETGGFDGYTF
TRBJ2-2 TRBV27 CASSFVGGGVSGELFF
TRBJ1-1 TRBV13 CASSQGRQGLTEAFF